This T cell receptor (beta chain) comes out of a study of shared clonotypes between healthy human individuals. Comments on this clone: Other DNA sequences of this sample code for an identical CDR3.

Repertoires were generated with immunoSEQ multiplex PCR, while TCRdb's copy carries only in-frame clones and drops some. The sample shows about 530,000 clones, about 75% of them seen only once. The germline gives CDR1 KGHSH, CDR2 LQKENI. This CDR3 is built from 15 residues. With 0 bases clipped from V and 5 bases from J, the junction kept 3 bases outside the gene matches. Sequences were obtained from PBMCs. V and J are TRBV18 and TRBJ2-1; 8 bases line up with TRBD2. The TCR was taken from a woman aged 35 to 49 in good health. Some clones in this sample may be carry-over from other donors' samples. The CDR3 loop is CASSPPGLGDNEQFF. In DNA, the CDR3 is TGTGCCAGCTCACCACCGGGACTAGGAGACAATGAGCAGTTCTTC. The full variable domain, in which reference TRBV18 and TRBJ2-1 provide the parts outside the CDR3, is NAGVMQNPRHLVRRRGQEARLRCSPMKGHSHVYWYRQLPEEGLKFMVYLQKENIIDESGMPKERFSAEFPKEGPSILRIQQVVRGDSAAYFCASSPPGLGDNEQFFGPGTRLTVL.